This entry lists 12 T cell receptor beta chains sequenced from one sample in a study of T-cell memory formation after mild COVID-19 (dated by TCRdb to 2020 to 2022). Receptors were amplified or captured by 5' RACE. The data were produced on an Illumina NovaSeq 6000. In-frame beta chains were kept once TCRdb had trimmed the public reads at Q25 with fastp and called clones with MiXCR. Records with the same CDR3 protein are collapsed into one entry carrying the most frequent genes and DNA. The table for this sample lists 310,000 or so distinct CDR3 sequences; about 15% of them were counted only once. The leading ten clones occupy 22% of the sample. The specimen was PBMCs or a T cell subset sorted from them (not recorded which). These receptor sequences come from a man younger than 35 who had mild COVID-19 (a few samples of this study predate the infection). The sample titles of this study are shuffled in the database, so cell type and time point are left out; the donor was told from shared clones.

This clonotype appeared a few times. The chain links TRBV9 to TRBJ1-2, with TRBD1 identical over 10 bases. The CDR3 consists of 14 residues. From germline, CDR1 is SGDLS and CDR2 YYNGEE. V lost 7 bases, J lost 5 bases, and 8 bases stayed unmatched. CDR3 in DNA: TGTGCCAGCGATCCCGGGACAGGGGTGTATGGCTACACCTTC. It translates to CASDPGTGVYGYTF.

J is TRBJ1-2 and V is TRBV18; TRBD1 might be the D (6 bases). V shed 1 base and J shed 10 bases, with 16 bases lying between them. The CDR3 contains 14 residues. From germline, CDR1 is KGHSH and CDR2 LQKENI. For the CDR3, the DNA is TGTGCCAGCTCACCACTTGGGGATGGACAGACCTACACCTTC. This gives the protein CASSPLGDGQTYTF.

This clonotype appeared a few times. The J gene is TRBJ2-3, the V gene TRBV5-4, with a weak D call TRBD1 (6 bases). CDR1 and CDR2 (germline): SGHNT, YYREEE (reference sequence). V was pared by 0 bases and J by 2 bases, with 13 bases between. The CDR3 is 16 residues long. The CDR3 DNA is TGTGCCAGCAGCTTGGTACTGGCAGGGGACACAGATACGCAGTATTTT. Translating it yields CASSLVLAGDTDTQYF. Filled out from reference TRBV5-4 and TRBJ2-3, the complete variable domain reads ETGVTQSPTHLIKTRGQQVTLRCSSQSGHNTVSWYQQALGQGPQFIFQYYREEENGRGNFPPRFSGLQFPNYSSELNVNALELDDSALYLCASSLVLAGDTDTQYFGPGTRLTVL.

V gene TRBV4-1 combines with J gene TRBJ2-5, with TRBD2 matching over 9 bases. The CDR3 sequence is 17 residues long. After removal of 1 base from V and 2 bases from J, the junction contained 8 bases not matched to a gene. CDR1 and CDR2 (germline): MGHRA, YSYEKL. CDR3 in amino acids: CASSQVTAGGTQETQYF. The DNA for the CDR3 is TGCGCCAGCAGCCAAGTAACAGCGGGGGGTACACAAGAGACCCAGTACTTC.

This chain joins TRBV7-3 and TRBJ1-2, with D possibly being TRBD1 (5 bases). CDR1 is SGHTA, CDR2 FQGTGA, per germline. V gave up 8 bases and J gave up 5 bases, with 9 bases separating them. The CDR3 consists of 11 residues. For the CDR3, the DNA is TGTGCCAGCCTGCCAGGGTATGGCTACACCTTC. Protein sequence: CASLPGYGYTF.

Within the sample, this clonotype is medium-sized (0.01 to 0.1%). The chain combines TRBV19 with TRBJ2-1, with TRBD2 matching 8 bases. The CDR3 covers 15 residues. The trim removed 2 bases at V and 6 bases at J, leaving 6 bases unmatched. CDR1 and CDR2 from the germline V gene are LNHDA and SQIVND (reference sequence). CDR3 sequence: CASSILTSEVNEQFF. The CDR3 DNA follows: TGTGCCAGTAGTATACTGACTAGCGAAGTCAATGAGCAGTTCTTC.

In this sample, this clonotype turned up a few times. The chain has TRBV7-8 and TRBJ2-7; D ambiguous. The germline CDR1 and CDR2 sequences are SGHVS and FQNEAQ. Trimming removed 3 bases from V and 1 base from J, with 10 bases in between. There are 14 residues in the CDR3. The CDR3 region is CASSLAETSYEQYF. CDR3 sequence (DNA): TGTGCCAGCAGCTTGGCTGAGACTTCCTACGAGCAGTACTTC.

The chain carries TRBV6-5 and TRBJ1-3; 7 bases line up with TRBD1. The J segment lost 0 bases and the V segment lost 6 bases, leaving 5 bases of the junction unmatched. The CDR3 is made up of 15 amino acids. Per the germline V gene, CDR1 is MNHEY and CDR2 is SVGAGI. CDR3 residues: CASSRDRDSGNTIYF. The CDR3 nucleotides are TGTGCCAGCAGCCGAGACAGGGACTCTGGAAACACCATATATTTT.

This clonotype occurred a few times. The CDR3 protein is CASSQGGGLREKLFF. CDR3 in DNA: TGCGCCAGCAGCCAAGGTGGGGGGCTGCGAGAAAAACTGTTTTTT. J is TRBJ1-4 and V is TRBV4-3; the D gene is possibly TRBD1 (6 bases). Looked up from germline, CDR1 is LGHNA and CDR2 is YSLEER. V lost 1 base to trimming and J lost 8 bases, with 14 bases between them. The CDR3 sequence is 15 residues long.

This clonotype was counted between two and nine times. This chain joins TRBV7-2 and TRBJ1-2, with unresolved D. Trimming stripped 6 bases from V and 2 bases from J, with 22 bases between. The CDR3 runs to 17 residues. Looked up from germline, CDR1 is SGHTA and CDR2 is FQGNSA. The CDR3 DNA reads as TGTGCCAGCAGACCCCCGAGCACAGTGGTTTTGAACTATGGCTACACCTTC. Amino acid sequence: CASRPPSTVVLNYGYTF.

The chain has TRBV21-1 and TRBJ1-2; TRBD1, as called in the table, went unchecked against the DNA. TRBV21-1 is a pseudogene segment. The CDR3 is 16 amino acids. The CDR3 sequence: CASSKGGTGDSYGYTF. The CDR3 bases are TGTGCCAGCAGCAAAGGGGGGACAGGGGATTCCTATGGCTACACCTTC.

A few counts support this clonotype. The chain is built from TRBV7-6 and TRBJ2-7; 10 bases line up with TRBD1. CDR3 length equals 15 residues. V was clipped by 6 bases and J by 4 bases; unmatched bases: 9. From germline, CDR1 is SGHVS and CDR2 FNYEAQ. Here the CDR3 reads CASRPPGQGRYEQYF. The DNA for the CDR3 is TGTGCCAGCAGGCCCCCGGGACAGGGGCGATACGAGCAGTACTTC.